The entry below describes one T cell receptor (beta chain). Its recognized antigen is unknown. Per-nucleotide qualities are absent, and no much larger clonotype sits a single base away. This sample was included in a study of shared clonotypes between healthy human individuals (dated by TCRdb to 2018 to 2021). About the investigation overall: Three men and a couple of women, aged 18 to 49 years, made up the cohort. For each donor, three plates each were used for CD4 naive and CD4 memory, two plates were used for CD8 naive, and one plate was used for CD8 memory. To estimate repertoire size and how much clonotype sharing occurs between individuals, the study deeply sequenced the blood TCR repertoires of about 5 healthy adults. Different laboratories and diverse techniques were used to prepare libraries and sequence TCR repertoires, to increase sequencing depth and limit assay-specific biases. Leukapheresis yielded between about 0.9 and 10 billion PBMCs per donor.

Using the deep immunoSEQ assay, multiplex PCR amplified TCR CDR3 regions from genomic DNA. Genomic DNA extracted from each cell subset was distributed evenly over all wells of several immunoSEQ 96-well plates, and each plate served as one replicate. For sorted subsets, around 0.2 ug genomic DNA, equal to approximately 30,000 T cell genomes, was loaded into each replicate PCR. Purified libraries were quantified with a Qubit 3.0 fluorometer, sized on a Bioanalyzer 2100, and re-quantified with the KAPA Library Quantification kit. Every immunoSEQ 96-well plate was sequenced on a separate single-read 150-cycle Illumina NextSeq 550 flow cell. The original methods were these. Because the immunoSEQ output included only junctional sequences and no quality scores, the filtering could not be the same as the filtering used for full-length reads. To assign V/J genes and CDR3, sequences were annotated using PyIR, a Python wrapper for IgBLAST v1.9, with IMGT germline references. Reads were removed for weak V/J assignments (E-value above 1e-6), missing CDR3, stop codons, out-of-frame junctions, or ambiguous translated residues. V3J clonotypes were defined as sequences sharing an identical inferred V gene, J gene, and CDR3 amino acid sequence. Percentage overlap between repertoires was computed as shared unique clonotypes divided by the size of the smaller repertoire. Three approaches were used to assess repertoire richness: RTK rarefaction, the Chao1 estimator, and Recon v2.1 estimates of unobserved clonotypes. Generation probabilities were computed with OLGA for all TCRbeta clonotypes obtained by the gDNA method from four donors. TCRdb's version of the immuneACCESS table is confined to in-frame rearrangements and falls short of the full clone set. An unresolved V gene accounts for under half of the shortfall where checked; the remainder is of unknown origin. The D gene and trimming were derived from the DNA, and the V and J assignments and clone size from that table. The sample table holds roughly 2,000,000 clones, of which 93% were seen once. Clones ranked in the top ten supply more than 1.5% of the sample.

Results and caveats for the whole study, not just this receptor: Compared with non-shared clonotypes, the clonotypes found in all four sorted-subset donors had higher generation probabilities. Larger estimated clonotype richness was generally found for naive subsets than for memory subsets. Across a handful of donors, around 5% of naive CD4, around 3.3% of naive CD8, 2% to 2.5% of memory CD4, and 0.3% to 0.45% of memory CD8 clonotypes were shared. Because the study included only a small number of donors, the genetic and exposure-history diversity represented was limited. Sampling was restricted to blood, and TCR repertoires in tissue are likely to differ from TCR repertoires in blood. Incomplete sequencing was indicated by rarefaction of sorted-subset datasets, despite the large sequencing depth. Pairwise subsampling led to the expectation that sequencing depth would affect the degree of clonotype sharing among donors.

The V end loses 5 bases and the J end loses 10 bases, and a stretch of 11 bases separates them. The CDR3 numbers 11 residues from cysteine through phenylalanine. The retained sequence is limited to the CDR3, 33 bases, with the frame set at the first base. The germline V gene provides CDR1 MDHEN and CDR2 SYDVKM. For the CD8 naive samples, CD45RO-negative cells were positively selected for CCR7, yielding a CD45RA+CCR7+ population from which TemRA cells were excluded. The donors were healthy, HIV-negative adults with no recently reported acute infections or vaccinations. Every donor was a Caucasian adult living in Nashville, Tennessee, USA. After blood collection by leukapheresis, PBMCs were isolated using Ficoll-Histopaque density gradient centrifugation and then cryopreserved in the vapor phase of liquid nitrogen. Analytical flow cytometry was used to check the purity and quantity of every magnetically sorted T cell population. Each sorted fraction had its genomic DNA isolated and then quantified by UV absorbance on a Nanodrop 2000c.

Rearrangement joined TRBV28 to TRBJ1-1; the D segment could be TRBD1, given 5 matching bases. Sequencing input: naive CD8+ T cells from PBMCs. In light of the paper, this sample's cell subset or site label describes: CD45RA+CCR7+. The clonotype originates from a man aged 18-30 years in good health. Some clones in this sample may be carry-over from other donors' samples. This receptor carries the CDR3 CASSGGVGAFF. The bases read TGTGCCAGCAGTGGGGGGGTGGGAGCTTTCTTT. Supplemented by the reference TRBV28 and TRBJ1-1 proteins around the CDR3, the complete variable domain is DVKVTQSSRYLVKRTGEKVFLECVQDMDHENMFWYRQDPGLGLRLIYFSYDVKMKEKGDIPEGYSVSREKKERFSLILESASTNQTSMYLCASSGGVGAFFGQGTRLTVV.